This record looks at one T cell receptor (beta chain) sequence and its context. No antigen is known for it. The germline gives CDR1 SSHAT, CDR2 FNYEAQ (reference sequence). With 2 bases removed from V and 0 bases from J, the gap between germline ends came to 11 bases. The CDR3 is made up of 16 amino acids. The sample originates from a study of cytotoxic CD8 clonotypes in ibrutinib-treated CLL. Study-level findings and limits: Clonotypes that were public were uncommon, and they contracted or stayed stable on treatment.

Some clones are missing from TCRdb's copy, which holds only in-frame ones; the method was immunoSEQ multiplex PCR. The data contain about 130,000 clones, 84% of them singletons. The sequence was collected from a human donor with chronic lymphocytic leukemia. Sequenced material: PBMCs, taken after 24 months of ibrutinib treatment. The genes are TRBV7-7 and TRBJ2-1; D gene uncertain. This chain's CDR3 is CASSLMGGSSYNEQFF. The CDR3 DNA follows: TGTGCCAGCAGCTTAATGGGCGGTAGCTCCTACAATGAGCAGTTCTTC.